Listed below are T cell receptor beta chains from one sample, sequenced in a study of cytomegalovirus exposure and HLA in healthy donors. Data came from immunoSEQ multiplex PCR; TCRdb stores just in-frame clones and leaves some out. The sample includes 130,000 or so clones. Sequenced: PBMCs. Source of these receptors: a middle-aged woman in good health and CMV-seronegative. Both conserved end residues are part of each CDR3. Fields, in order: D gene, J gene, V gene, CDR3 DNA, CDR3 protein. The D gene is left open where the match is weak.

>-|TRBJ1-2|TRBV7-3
TGTGCCAGTTCGGAGTCTGGGAGCCACTATGGCTACACCTTC
CASSESGSHYGYTF
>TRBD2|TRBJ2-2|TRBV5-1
TGCGCCAGCAGCACCGTAGCGGGGAGGGGTACCGGGGAGCTGTTTTTT
CASSTVAGRGTGELFF
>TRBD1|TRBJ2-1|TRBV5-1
TGCGCCAGCAGCTTAAACCCTACCTCGGACAGGGCTACACACAATGAGCAGTTCTTC
CASSLNPTSDRATHNEQFF
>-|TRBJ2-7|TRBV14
TGTGCCAGCAGCCAGTTTATCCGGGAGATTACCTTC
CASSQFIREITF
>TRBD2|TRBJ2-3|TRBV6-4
TGTGCCAGCAGTGCCGACCGGACTAGCGGGGGTACAGATACGCAGTATTTT
CASSADRTSGGTDTQYF
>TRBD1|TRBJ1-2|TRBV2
TGTGCCAGCAACTGGCGCAGGGGGGACCCTTGCACCTTC
CASNWRRGDPCTF
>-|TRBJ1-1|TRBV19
TGTGCCAGTAGTATAGATCCGGGAACTAACACTGAAGCTTTCTTT
CASSIDPGTNTEAFF
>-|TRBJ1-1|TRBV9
TGTGCCAGCAGCGTAGGTCCTATGAACACTGAAGCTTTCTTT
CASSVGPMNTEAFF
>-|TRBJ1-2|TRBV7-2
TGTGCCAGCAGCTTAGGTCGGGGCGGGGTCTATGGCTACACCTTC
CASSLGRGGVYGYTF
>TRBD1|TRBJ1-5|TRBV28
TGTGCCAGCAGTTTCCTACCCTCCGGGACAGGGGTAGGTTGGAGCAATCAGCCCCAGCATTTT
CASSFLPSGTGVGWSNQPQHF
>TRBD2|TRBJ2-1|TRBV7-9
TGTGCCAGCAGCAACGCTCGGGGGGTCAATGAGCAGTTCTTC
CASSNARGVNEQFF
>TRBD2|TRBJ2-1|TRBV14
TGTGCCAGCAGCCCCCTTTTCGGGAGCGGGGGCCCACCGACGGGGAATGAGCAGTTCTTC
CASSPLFGSGGPPTGNEQFF
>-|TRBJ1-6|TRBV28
TGTGCCAGCAGTTCCCAGGGGCCTAGCTCCTATAATTCACCCCTCCACTTT
CASSSQGPSSYNSPLHF
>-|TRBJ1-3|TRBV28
TGTGCCAGCAGCGACAAGTCCACCATATATTTT
CASSDKSTIYF
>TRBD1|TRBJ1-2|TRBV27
TGTGCCAGCAGTCCCCGGGACAGGGACAGCGGCTACACCTTC
CASSPRDRDSGYTF
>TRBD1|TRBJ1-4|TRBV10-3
TGTGCCATCGGTCCAGGGGGCATATCTAATGAAAAACTGTTTTTT
CAIGPGGISNEKLFF
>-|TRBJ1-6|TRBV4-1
TGCGCCAGCAGCCCCCCAGAGAAGAACAGCTATTCACCCCTCCACTTT
CASSPPEKNSYSPLHF
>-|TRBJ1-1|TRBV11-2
TGTGCCAGCAGCCCCCTAAACACAGGGAGGGTCACTGAAGCTTTCTTT
CASSPLNTGRVTEAFF
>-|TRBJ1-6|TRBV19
TGTGCCAGTAGTACGGGGGTTGGGGGATCACCCCTCCACTTT
CASSTGVGGSPLHF
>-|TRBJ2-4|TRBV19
TGTGCCAGTAGTATCCGGTGGATTCAGTACTTC
CASSIRWIQYF
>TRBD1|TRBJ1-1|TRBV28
TGTGCCAGCAGCCCAGGGGACAGGCTACCCACTGAAGCTTTCTTT
CASSPGDRLPTEAFF
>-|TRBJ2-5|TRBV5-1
TGCGCCAGCAGCTTGACCAGGGCTGGCGAGACCCAGTACTTC
CASSLTRAGETQYF
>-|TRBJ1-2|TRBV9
TGTGCCAGCAGCGTATCACCCACGGGACATAACTATGGCTACACCTTC
CASSVSPTGHNYGYTF
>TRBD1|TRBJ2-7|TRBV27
TGTGGGTGCGGGACAGGGGGCTACGAGCAGTACTTC
CGCGTGGYEQYF
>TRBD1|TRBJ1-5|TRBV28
TGTGCCAGCATTACTTACCGGGGACAGGGGAGACAGCCCCAGCATTTT
CASITYRGQGRQPQHF
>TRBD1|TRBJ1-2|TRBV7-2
TGTGCCAGCAGTTCCCAGGGGGTTCGGGGCTACACCTTC
CASSSQGVRGYTF
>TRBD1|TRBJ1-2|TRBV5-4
TGTGCCAGCAGCCCGCAGGGGGCGGACTATGGCTACACCTTC
CASSPQGADYGYTF
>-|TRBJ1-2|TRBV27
TGTGCCAGCAGTTCGCGAGCTAACTATGGCTACACCTTC
CASSSRANYGYTF
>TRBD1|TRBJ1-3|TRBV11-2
TGTGCCAGCAGCCGGACAGGGGAATACTCGGGAAACACCATATATTTT
CASSRTGEYSGNTIYF
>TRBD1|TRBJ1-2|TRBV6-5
TGTGCCGGCCGGGACAGGAACTATGGCTACACCTTC
CAGRDRNYGYTF
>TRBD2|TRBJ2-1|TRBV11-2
TGTGCCAGCAGTCGGGCGGGGGGGCCCTACAATGAGCAGTTCTTC
CASSRAGGPYNEQFF
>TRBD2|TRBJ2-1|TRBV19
TGTGCCAGTAGGGGACTAGCGGGGGCCGGGGATGAGCAGTTCTTC
CASRGLAGAGDEQFF
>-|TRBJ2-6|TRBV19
TGTGCCAGTAGAGGAGGGAAGGGCTCTGGGGCCAACGTCCTGACTTTC
CASRGGKGSGANVLTF